This T cell receptor (beta chain) derives from a study of blood T cells in healthy people across ages. Study findings and constraints: Roughly linear declines in TCR beta diversity per million T cells occurred with age. Unknown donor CMV status possibly confounded expanded clonotype changes.

Comment on this clonotype: What it binds is unknown.

Primed by a sample-barcoded 5' primer and a J-beta primer mix, a second PCR proceeded for about 7 to 12 cycles. At least 2.5 million CDR3-containing paired-end reads were obtained per sample. From the 5' RACE reads, TCRdb called clonotypes with MiXCR, one entry per CDR3 protein. The repertoire consists of about 670,000 distinct CDR3 sequences, with approximately 40% occurring once and the leading ten covering roughly 30%. V lost 0 bases and J lost 1, with 5 bases in between. CDR3 length: 14 amino acids. The germline CDR1 and CDR2 sequences are SGHDN and FVKESK. The donors, healthy Caucasians from Russia, were aged 6 to 90.

The sequence was collected from an older man in good health. The sample was blood. The chain has TRBV14 and TRBJ2-3; D not certain. The CDR3 reads CASSQDMGTDTQYF. CDR3 nucleotides: TGTGCCAGCAGCCAAGATATGGGCACAGATACGCAGTATTTT. The variable domain in full, completed from reference TRBV14 and TRBJ2-3, reads EAGVTQFPSHSVIEKGQTVTLRCDPISGHDNLYWYRRVMGKEIKFLLHFVKESKQDESGMPNNRFLAERTGGTYSTLKVQPAELEDSGVYFCASSQDMGTDTQYFGPGTRLTVL.